The 13 T cell receptor beta chains below all came from one sample that was sequenced in a study of CXCR3-negative and CXCR3-positive naive CD8 T cells. Antigen specificity for these receptors is unknown. Preparation of TRB cDNA libraries relied on 5' RACE carrying UMI labels. Following a re-call of the 5' RACE reads, TCRdb has one entry per CDR3 protein and lacks DNA. This repertoire includes some 150,000 distinct CDR3 sequences. Study conclusions and caveats: TRB CDR3s were more hydrophobic in CXCR3-positive than in CXCR3-negative naive cells.

Material for sequencing was naive CXCR3+ CD8+ T cells from blood. Described subset: CD45RO-CCR7+CD27+CD95- naive CD8+ T cells expressing CXCR3 (TNR3+). All receptors derive from a human donor in good health. Some clones in this sample may be carry-over from other donors' samples.

V usage is TRBV29-1 and J usage is TRBJ2-5; TCRdb names TRBD2, which stays unverified in the absence of DNA. The germline gives CDR1 SQVTM, CDR2 ANQGSEA. The CDR3 runs to 14 residues. The CDR3 here is CSVEWAGRKETQYF.

The chain couples TRBV29-1 to TRBJ2-3; the TRBD1 assignment by TCRdb is unverifiable without DNA. Looked up from germline, CDR1 is SQVTM and CDR2 is ANQGSEA. The CDR3 consists of 13 residues. CDR3 sequence reads: CSGAGTGPDTQYF.

The chain carries TRBV5-1 and TRBJ2-1; TCRdb returns TRBD1, unconfirmable since there is no DNA. Germline lookup yields CDR1 SGHRS and CDR2 YFSETQ. The CDR3 extends over 15 amino acids. The chain's CDR3 is CASSLVGGARDEQFF.

The chain links TRBV28 to TRBJ1-1; TCRdb indicates TRBD1, and absent DNA this call remains unverified. Germline V lookup: CDR1 MDHEN, CDR2 SYDVKM. The CDR3 extends over 13 amino acids. CDR3 region: CASPTGDVTEAFF.

The chain joins TRBV12-3 or TRBV12-4 to TRBJ2-7; the TCRdb call, TRBD1, lacks DNA for checking. CDR3 size: 13 residues. This CDR3 reads CASSLTDNYEQYF.

This chain connects TRBV19 to TRBJ2-7; the D call of TRBD1 rests on TCRdb alone, since no DNA is present to check it. Per germline, CDR1 LNHDA and CDR2 SQIVND (reference sequence). CDR3 length: 13 amino acids. CDR3 region: CASTDRGKDEQYF.

This chain joins TRBV9 and TRBJ2-1; as DNA is missing, the TRBD2 call by TCRdb cannot be tested. This CDR3 is built from 16 residues. Germline values: CDR1 SGDLS, CDR2 YYNGEE. The CDR3 sequence is CASSVLSSGGDHEQLF.

This chain uses TRBV7-9 with TRBJ2-7; the D gene TCRdb calls, TRBD2, cannot be checked with no DNA. Germline V CDR1 and CDR2: SEHNR, FQNEAQ (reference sequence). The CDR3 has 15 amino acids. CDR3 sequence: CASRDTGTIADEQYF.

The chain recombines TRBV5-5 with TRBJ2-1. CDR1 is SGHKS, CDR2 YYEKEE, per germline (reference sequence). The CDR3 runs 13 residues. CDR3 sequence reads: CASSSVLSNEQFF.

J is TRBJ2-2 and V is TRBV29-1; TCRdb indicates TRBD2, and absent DNA this call remains unverified. Germline CDR1 reads SQVTM; CDR2 reads ANQGSEA. This CDR3 has 20 amino acids. The CDR3: CSVEDSSGLAGEWNTGELFF.

V gene TRBV30 combines with J gene TRBJ2-5; the TRBD1 assignment by TCRdb is unverifiable without DNA. The CDR3 is 13 residues long. Germline loops: CDR1 GTSNPN, CDR2 SVGIG (reference sequence). CDR3 in amino acids: CAWQGGLQETQYF.

The genes are TRBV20-1 and TRBJ2-1; the D gene TCRdb calls, TRBD2, cannot be checked with no DNA. This CDR3 has 14 residues. The germline CDR1 and CDR2 sequences are DFQATT and SNEGSKA (reference sequence). CDR3 amino acids: CSARGLAAYNEQFF.

CDR3 loop: CASSSPRGADEKLFF. The chain recombines TRBV28 with TRBJ1-4; TCRdb's D call of TRBD1 is untestable without DNA. In germline, CDR1 is MDHEN, CDR2 SYDVKM. This CDR3 spans 15 amino acids.